The T cell receptor beta chain described here comes from a study of identical twins. Study outcomes and limitations: Out-of-frame alpha sequences shared by twins showed excess low generation probability. Excess sharing by twins proved weaker in beta out-of-frame sequences.

Note on this clonotype: Its cognate antigen is unknown.

Unique molecular identifiers were present on the cDNA, and a universal primer site came from template switching. Each CDR3 protein is one row after TCRdb ran MiXCR on the 5' RACE reads. This table has around 1.7 million distinct CDR3 sequences, less than 40% appearing once. This receptor was obtained from a newborn girl in good health. Sample: cord blood.

CDR3 region: CASRTPGDSGYTF. The CDR3 nucleotides read TGTGCCAGCAGAACTCCCGGGGACTCTGGCTACACCTTC. This rearrangement joins TRBV27 to TRBJ1-2; possible D gene TRBD1, 5 bases. CDR3 length equals 13 residues. Germline CDR1 reads MNHEY; CDR2 reads SMNVEV (reference sequence). V dropped 6 bases and J dropped 7 bases, with 15 bases sitting between them.